Presented here are 32 T cell receptor beta chains from one specimen sequenced in a study of blood T cells in healthy people across ages. The use of a sample-barcoded 5' primer and a J-beta primer mix characterized a second PCR of about 6 to 11 cycles. In TCRdb, the 5' RACE reads were re-called with MiXCR into one record per CDR3 protein. Counted here are about 830,000 distinct CDR3 sequences, approximately 67% occurring once; the ten biggest clones make up about a quarter. Material for sequencing was blood. The source is a man under 40 in good health.

This clonotype was found once. The gene calls are TRBV20-1 and TRBJ1-1, with D possibly being TRBD1 (5 bases). The germline V gene encodes CDR1 DFQATT and CDR2 SNEGSKA (reference sequence). The CDR3 spans 14 residues. V dropped 4 bases and J dropped 0 bases, with 12 bases sitting between them. CDR3 protein: CSAKGRPMNTEAFF. The CDR3 DNA reads TGCAGTGCTAAGGGACGGCCAATGAACACTGAAGCTTTCTTT.

In this sample, this clonotype turned up a few times. The rearrangement uses TRBV5-1 and TRBJ2-6, with TRBD1 matching over 7 bases. Germline V gene sequence: CDR1 SGHRS, CDR2 YFSETQ. V gave up 4 bases and J gave up 0 bases; unmatched junction bases: 7. This CDR3 has 17 amino acids. The CDR3 DNA sequence: TGCGCCAGCAGCGACAGGGCTTTCCTCTCTGGGGCCAACGTCCTGACTTTC. This sequence encodes CASSDRAFLSGANVLTF.

At least ten counts were recorded for this clonotype. The chain uses TRBV5-6 and TRBJ1-5; 8 bases are shared with TRBD1. Per germline, CDR1 SGHDT and CDR2 YYEEEE. V was clipped by 2 bases and J by 2 bases; unmatched bases: 12. This CDR3 region has 18 residues. CDR3 residues: CASSLTGQAHRGNQPQHF. The CDR3 DNA follows: TGTGCCAGCAGCTTAACGGGACAGGCCCATCGAGGCAATCAGCCCCAGCATTTT.

The gene calls are TRBV5-1 and TRBJ2-5; possible D gene TRBD2, 6 bases. CDR1 and CDR2 (germline): SGHRS, YFSETQ. Deletions cut 0 bases from V and 0 bases from J, with 18 bases between. The CDR3 runs to 18 residues. CDR3 amino acids: CASSLGEFFGSHQETQYF. CDR3 coding DNA: TGCGCCAGCAGCTTGGGGGAGTTTTTCGGGAGCCACCAAGAGACCCAGTACTTC.

The chain recombines TRBV7-2 with TRBJ2-1; 10 bases fit TRBD1. Germline V gene data show CDR1 as SGHTA and CDR2 as FQGNSA. CDR3 size: 13 residues. The J segment lost 8 bases and the V segment lost 10 bases, leaving 8 bases of the junction unmatched. In DNA form, the CDR3 reads TGTGCCATCAGGACAGGGGGGAGTCATGAGCAGTTCTTC. Translated, it gives CAIRTGGSHEQFF.

The chain links TRBV6-1 to TRBJ1-1; D gene unclear. Deletions cut 6 bases from V and 0 bases from J, with 11 bases between. Germline CDR1 is MNHNS and CDR2 is SASEGT. CDR3 length: 14 residues. CDR3 in amino acids: CASRGNELNTEAFF. DNA of the CDR3: TGTGCCAGCAGGGGCAATGAACTGAACACTGAAGCTTTCTTT.

This clonotype was seen many times. The chain carries TRBV12-3 or TRBV12-4 and TRBJ2-3; D not resolved. Trimming cost V 5 bases and J 6 bases, with 21 bases left between them. The CDR3 covers 16 residues. CDR3 in amino acids: CASSPPSPPEPDTQYF. The CDR3, as DNA: TGTGCCAGCAGTCCCCCGAGCCCGCCAGAACCCGATACGCAGTATTTT.

Remarks on this clonotype: Being one base from a much bigger clone, this may be a read error. V gene TRBV7-3 combines with J gene TRBJ2-5; 12 nucleotides match TRBD2. The CDR3 covers 14 residues. V shed 8 bases, J shed 11 bases, and the junction held 12 bases outside the gene matches. Germline lookup yields CDR1 SGHTA and CDR2 FQGTGA. CDR3 residues: CASELAGGTNEQYF. The CDR3 DNA reads as TGTGCCAGCGAACTAGCGGGGGGAACCAATGAGCAGTACTTC.

The V gene is TRBV11-2, the J gene TRBJ2-7, with unresolved D. Germline V gene lookup returns CDR1 SGHAT and CDR2 FQNNGV. The CDR3 is 14 residues long. V lost 0 bases to trimming and J lost 5 bases, with 11 bases between them. CDR3 DNA: TGTGCCAGCAGCTTAGATCCGGGTCGGGACGAGCAGTACTTC. It is translated as CASSLDPGRDEQYF.

The chain couples TRBV6-5 to TRBJ1-5, with a tentative D call TRBD1 (6 bases). This CDR3 is built from 13 residues. Between the trimmed V and J ends, which lost 4 bases and 8 bases, there was a span of 12 bases. Per the germline V gene, CDR1 is MNHEY and CDR2 is SVGAGI. Here the CDR3 reads CASSSGHAEPQHF. The DNA for the CDR3 is TGTGCCAGCAGTTCGGGACACGCTGAGCCCCAGCATTTT.

The rearrangement links TRBV21-1 to TRBJ2-1; TRBD2 reflects the table's D call only, with no check against the DNA. TRBV21-1 is an annotated pseudogene. The CDR3 loop spans 16 amino acids. DNA for the CDR3: TGTGCCAGCAAAAGGGGACTAGCGGGGGGGTGGAATGAGCAGTTCTTC. Amino acid sequence: CASKRGLAGGWNEQFF.

This clonotype was observed at least ten times. The CDR3 region is CSARTDTQYF. CDR3 DNA sequence: TGCAGTGCTAGAACAGATACGCAGTATTTT. The chain is built from TRBV20-1 and TRBJ2-3; D unresolved. Trimming removed 2 bases from V and 3 bases from J, with 0 bases in between. Looked up from germline, CDR1 is DFQATT and CDR2 is SNEGSKA (reference sequence). The CDR3 contains 10 residues.

The J gene is TRBJ1-6, the V gene TRBV28, with 7 bases matching TRBD1. CDR3 length: 16 amino acids. With V trimmed by 5 bases and J by 7 bases, 11 bases remained unmatched. The germline V gene encodes CDR1 MDHEN and CDR2 SYDVKM. Here the CDR3 DNA reads TGTGCCAGCAGTGACACGAGGGGGCCCTGGAATTCACCCCTCCACTTT. It specifies CASSDTRGPWNSPLHF.

The rearrangement joins TRBV6-5 to TRBJ2-3; 9 nucleotides agree with TRBD1. Germline V gene sequence: CDR1 MNHEY, CDR2 SVGAGI. The CDR3 covers 14 residues. V lost 5 bases and J lost 9; bases outside the gene matches: 9. The CDR3 DNA reads TGTGCCAGCAGTCACAGGGGGCACAGGGCGACGCAGTATTTT. Translation: CASSHRGHRATQYF.

This clonotype was counted between two and nine times. V usage is TRBV3-1 and J usage is TRBJ2-1, with 7 bases matching TRBD2. Germline CDR1 is LGHDT and CDR2 is YNNKEL (reference sequence). V was pared by 0 bases and J by 10 bases, with 3 bases of the junction left unmatched. CDR3 length equals 13 residues. The DNA of the CDR3 is TGTGCCAGCAGCCAAGAGGGAGGGGTGGAGCAGTTCTTC. Its protein is CASSQEGGVEQFF.

A remark on this clonotype: One junction end disagrees with the germline gene, perhaps due to a read error. The V gene is TRBV6-5, the J gene TRBJ2-7, with a tentative D call TRBD1 (5 bases). Germline loops: CDR1 MNHEY, CDR2 SVGAGI. CDR3 length: 14 residues. The CDR3 coding sequence is TGTGCCAGCAGCTACTCGACAGCCACCTACGAGCAGTACTTC. Translation: CASSYSTATYEQYF.

The gene calls are TRBV6-2 or TRBV6-3 and TRBJ2-7, with D possibly TRBD1 on 6 matching bases. The CDR3 has 15 amino acids. Trimming removed 2 bases at V and 2 bases at J, with 13 bases between. Germline CDR1 MNHEY, CDR2 SVGEGT. The CDR3 is CASSYLPGVTYEQYF. The CDR3 nucleotides read TGTGCCAGCAGTTACCTTCCAGGGGTTACCTACGAGCAGTACTTC.

The chain recombines TRBV7-3 with TRBJ2-1; D may correspond to TRBD1 or TRBD2 (5 bases each). The V end lost 3 bases, the J end lost 7 bases, and 13 bases lay between the germline ends. CDR3 length: 14 amino acids. The germline V gene has CDR1 SGHTA and CDR2 FQGTGA. CDR3 residues: CASSFGRWGNEQFF. The CDR3 nucleotides read TGTGCCAGCAGCTTCGGACGTTGGGGGAATGAGCAGTTCTTC.

The chain couples TRBV29-1 to TRBJ2-1; D remains ambiguous. Trimming took 3 bases from V and 7 from J, leaving 10 bases between them. CDR3 length equals 12 residues. Germline values: CDR1 SQVTM, CDR2 ANQGSEA. In nucleotides, the CDR3 is TGCAGCGTTGAGCTCCGGGCTAATGAGCAGTTCTTC. Translation gives CSVELRANEQFF.

The CDR3: CASSLRGGESNIQYF. CDR3 DNA sequence: TGTGCCAGCAGCCTTCGGGGGGGCGAGTCGAACATTCAGTACTTC. The chain combines TRBV4-2 with TRBJ2-4; 8 bases are shared with TRBD2. This CDR3 region has 15 residues. Germline loops: CDR1 LGHNA, CDR2 YNFKEQ. V trimming: 4 bases; J trimming: 7 bases; junction bases outside the gene matches: 9.

This rearrangement joins TRBV30 to TRBJ2-5, with a weak D call TRBD2 (6 bases). Germline V gene lookup returns CDR1 GTSNPN and CDR2 SVGIG (reference sequence). This CDR3 has 12 residues. With 8 bases removed from V and 1 base from J, the gap between germline ends came to 11 bases. The CDR3 DNA follows: TGTGCCCGCAATAGCGGCCAAGAGACCCAGTACTTC. Residues: CARNSGQETQYF.

The chain is built from TRBV7-2 and TRBJ2-7; 13 bases map to TRBD2. The DNA end is a closer match to TRBJ2-5, so the J assignment may be wrong. Germline V gene data show CDR1 as SGHTA and CDR2 as FQGNSA. The CDR3 extends over 16 amino acids. CDR3 nucleotides: TGTGCCAGCAGACCTACTAGCGGGGGGGCCCTAGAGACCCAGTACTTC. Its translation: CASRPTSGGALETQYF.

This chain uses TRBV2 with TRBJ2-1; D is unclear. Trimming took off 6 bases at V and 4 bases at J, with 13 bases between the two ends. The CDR3 length is 14 residues. The germline V gene has CDR1 SNHLY and CDR2 FYNNEI. CDR3 sequence reads: CASRAPAGYNEQFF. CDR3 coding DNA: TGTGCCAGCAGGGCCCCGGCAGGTTACAATGAGCAGTTCTTC.

The V call is TRBV29-1, the J call TRBJ2-7; 9 bases fit TRBD2. The CDR3 is 16 amino acids. Germline V gene sequence: CDR1 SQVTM, CDR2 ANQGSEA. V lost 4 bases, J lost 7 bases, and 17 bases stayed unmatched. The CDR3 here is CSVGALAGKTYNEQYF. The CDR3 region has the DNA TGCAGCGTTGGGGCCCTAGCGGGGAAAACCTACAATGAGCAGTACTTC.

This clonotype was counted a single time. The rearrangement uses TRBV4-3 and TRBJ2-4, with 8 positions matching TRBD2. The J call is in doubt because the DNA end fits TRBJ2-7 better. The germline V gene has CDR1 LGHNA and CDR2 YSLEER. The CDR3 contains 16 residues. The CDR3 reads CASSQEQAGLGYEQYF. CDR3 nucleotides: TGCGCCAGCAGCCAAGAGCAAGCGGGACTAGGGTACGAGCAGTACTTC.

The rearrangement links TRBV14 to TRBJ2-1, with D possibly being TRBD2 (6 bases). Germline CDR1 reads SGHDN; CDR2 reads FVKESK. V was cut by 2 bases and J by 2 bases, with 13 bases left in between. The CDR3 runs 16 residues. The CDR3 nucleotides read TGTGCCAGCAGCCAACTGGGGGGTCTCGCCTACAATGAGCAGTTCTTC. Its protein is CASSQLGGLAYNEQFF.

This clonotype was counted only a few times. The chain links TRBV29-1 to TRBJ2-5, with 11 bases matching TRBD1. The CDR3 covers 14 residues. The J segment lost 4 bases and the V segment lost 6 bases, leaving 7 bases of the junction unmatched. Germline CDR1 is SQVTM and CDR2 is ANQGSEA. CDR3 loop: CSVAGTGGAETQYF. DNA for the CDR3: TGCAGCGTCGCCGGGACAGGGGGTGCAGAGACCCAGTACTTC.

This rearrangement joins TRBV7-9 to TRBJ2-3; D is undetermined. Per germline, CDR1 SEHNR and CDR2 FQNEAQ (reference sequence). V gave up 5 bases and J gave up 1 base, with 19 bases separating them. CDR3 length: 17 residues. CDR3 region: CASSHPRGAEGTDTQYF. The DNA of the CDR3 is TGTGCCAGCAGCCATCCCCGTGGAGCCGAAGGCACAGATACGCAGTATTTT. The full variable domain, completed using reference TRBV7-9 and TRBJ2-3, is DTGVSQNPRHKITKRGQNVTFRCDPISEHNRLYWYRQTLGQGPEFLTYFQNEAQLEKSRLLSDRFSAERPKGSFSTLEIQRTEQGDSAMYLCASSHPRGAEGTDTQYFGPGTRLTVL.

The V call is TRBV12-3 or TRBV12-4, the J call TRBJ2-3; D possibly corresponds to TRBD2 (6 bases). This CDR3 spans 14 amino acids. With 10 bases removed from V and 2 bases from J, the gap between germline ends came to 16 bases. In DNA form, the CDR3 reads TGTGCCACCAACATGCTAGCGATCACAGATACGCAGTATTTT. Its protein product is CATNMLAITDTQYF.

This clonotype was seen only a few times. This rearrangement joins TRBV29-1 to TRBJ2-6; D unclear. The CDR3 is 14 residues long. CDR1 SQVTM and CDR2 ANQGSEA come from the germline V gene. V was trimmed by 6 bases and J by 2 bases, leaving 11 bases between them. The CDR3, as DNA: TGCAGCGTCCAGCAGGCGACTGGGGCCAACGTCCTGACTTTC. It is translated as CSVQQATGANVLTF. Supplemented by reference TRBV29-1 and TRBJ2-6, the full variable domain reads SAVISQKPSRDICQRGTSLTIQCQVDSQVTMMFWYRQQPGQSLTLIATANQGSEATYESGFVIDKFPISRPNLTFSTLTVSNMSPEDSSIYLCSVQQATGANVLTFGAGSRLTVL.

This chain links TRBV3-1 with TRBJ2-4; tentatively, D is TRBD2 (5 bases). Germline V gene data show CDR1 as LGHDT and CDR2 as YNNKEL (reference sequence). V was pared by 6 bases and J by 14 bases, with 14 bases between. The CDR3 length is 11 residues. The CDR3 reads CASRLTKEEYF. DNA of the CDR3: TGTGCCAGCAGACTTACAAAGGAGGAGTACTTC.

This sequence joins TRBV7-9 and TRBJ2-2; D is perhaps TRBD1 (5 bases). V was trimmed by 3 bases and J by 0 bases, leaving 14 bases between them. Germline loops: CDR1 SEHNR, CDR2 FQNEAQ (reference sequence). CDR3 length: 17 residues. The CDR3 nucleotides are TGTGCCAGCAGCTTCACAAACAGGTTCGCGAACACCGGGGAGCTGTTTTTT. This gives the protein CASSFTNRFANTGELFF.